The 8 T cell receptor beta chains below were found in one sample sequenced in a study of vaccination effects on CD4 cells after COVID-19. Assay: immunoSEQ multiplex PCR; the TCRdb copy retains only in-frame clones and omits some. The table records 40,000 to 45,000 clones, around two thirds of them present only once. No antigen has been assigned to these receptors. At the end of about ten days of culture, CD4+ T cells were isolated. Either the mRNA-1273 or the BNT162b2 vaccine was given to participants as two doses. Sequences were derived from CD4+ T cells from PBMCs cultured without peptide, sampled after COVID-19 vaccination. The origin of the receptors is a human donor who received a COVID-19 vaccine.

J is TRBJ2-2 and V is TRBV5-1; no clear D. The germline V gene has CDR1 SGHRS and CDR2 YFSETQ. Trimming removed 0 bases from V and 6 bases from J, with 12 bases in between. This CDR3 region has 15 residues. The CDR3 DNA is TGCGCCAGCAGCTTGGGAGGTAGTGACCCCGGGGAGCTGTTTTTT. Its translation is CASSLGGSDPGELFF.

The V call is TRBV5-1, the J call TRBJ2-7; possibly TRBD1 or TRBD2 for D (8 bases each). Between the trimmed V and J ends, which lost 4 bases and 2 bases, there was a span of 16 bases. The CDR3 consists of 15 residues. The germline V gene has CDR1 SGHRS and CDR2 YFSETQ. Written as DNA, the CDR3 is TGCGCCAGCAGCACGGGGGGGACAGGAACCTACGAGCAGTACTTC. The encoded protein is CASSTGGTGTYEQYF.

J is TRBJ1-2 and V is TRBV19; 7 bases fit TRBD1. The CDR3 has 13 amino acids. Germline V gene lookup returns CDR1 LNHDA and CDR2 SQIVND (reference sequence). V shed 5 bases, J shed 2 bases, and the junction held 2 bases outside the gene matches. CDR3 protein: CASSSGQNYGYTF. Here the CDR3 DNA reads TGTGCCAGTAGTTCGGGACAGAACTATGGCTACACCTTC.

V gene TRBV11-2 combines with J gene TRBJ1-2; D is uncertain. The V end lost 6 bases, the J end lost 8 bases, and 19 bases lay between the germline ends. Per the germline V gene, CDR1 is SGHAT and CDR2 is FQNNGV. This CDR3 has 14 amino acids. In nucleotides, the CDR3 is TGTGCCAGCAGGAAGCCCGGGATCAACAACGGCTACACCTTC. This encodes CASRKPGINNGYTF. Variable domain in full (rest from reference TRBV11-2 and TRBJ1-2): EAGVAQSPRYKIIEKRQSVAFWCNPISGHATLYWYQQILGQGPKLLIQFQNNGVVDDSQLPKDRFSAERLKGVDSTLKIQPAKLEDSAVYLCASRKPGINNGYTFGSGTRLTVV.

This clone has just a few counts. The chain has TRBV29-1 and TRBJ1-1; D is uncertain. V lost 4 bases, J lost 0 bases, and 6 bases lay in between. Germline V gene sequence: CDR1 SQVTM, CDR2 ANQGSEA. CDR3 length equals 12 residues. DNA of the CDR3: TGCAGCGTTGGACGTATGAACACTGAAGCTTTCTTT. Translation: CSVGRMNTEAFF.

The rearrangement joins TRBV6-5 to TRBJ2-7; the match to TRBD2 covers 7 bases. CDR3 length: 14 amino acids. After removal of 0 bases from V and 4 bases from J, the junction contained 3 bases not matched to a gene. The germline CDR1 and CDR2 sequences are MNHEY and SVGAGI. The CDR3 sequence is CASSYSALAYEQYF. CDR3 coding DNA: TGTGCCAGCAGTTACTCGGCACTAGCGTACGAGCAGTACTTC.

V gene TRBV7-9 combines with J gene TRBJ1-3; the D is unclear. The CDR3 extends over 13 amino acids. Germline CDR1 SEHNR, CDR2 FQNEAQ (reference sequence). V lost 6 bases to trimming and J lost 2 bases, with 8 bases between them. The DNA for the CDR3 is TGTGCCAGCAGGGTGGGTACTGGAAACACCATATATTTT. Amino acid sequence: CASRVGTGNTIYF.

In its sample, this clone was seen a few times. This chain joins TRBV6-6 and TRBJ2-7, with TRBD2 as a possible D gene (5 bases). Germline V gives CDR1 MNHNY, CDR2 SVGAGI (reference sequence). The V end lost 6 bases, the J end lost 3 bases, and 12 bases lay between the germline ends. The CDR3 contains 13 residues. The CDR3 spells CASRSGRIYEQYF. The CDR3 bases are TGTGCCAGCAGAAGCGGACGGATCTACGAGCAGTACTTC.